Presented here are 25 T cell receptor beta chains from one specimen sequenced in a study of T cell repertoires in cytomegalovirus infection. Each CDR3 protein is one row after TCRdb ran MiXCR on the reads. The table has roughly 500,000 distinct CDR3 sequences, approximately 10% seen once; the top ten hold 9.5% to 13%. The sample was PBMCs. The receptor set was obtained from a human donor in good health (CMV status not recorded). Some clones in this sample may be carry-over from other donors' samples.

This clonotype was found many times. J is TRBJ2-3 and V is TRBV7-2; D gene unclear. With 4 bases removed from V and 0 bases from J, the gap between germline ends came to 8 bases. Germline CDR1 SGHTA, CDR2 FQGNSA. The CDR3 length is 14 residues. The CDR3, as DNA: TGTGCCAGCAGCTGGCAGTCTAGCACAGATACGCAGTATTTT. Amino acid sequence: CASSWQSSTDTQYF.

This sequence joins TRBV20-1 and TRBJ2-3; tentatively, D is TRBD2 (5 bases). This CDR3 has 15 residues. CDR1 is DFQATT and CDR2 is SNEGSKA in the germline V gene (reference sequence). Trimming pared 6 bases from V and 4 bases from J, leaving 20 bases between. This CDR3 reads CSAYSGRVMADTQYF. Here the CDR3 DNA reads TGCAGTGCCTACAGTGGGAGAGTGATGGCAGATACGCAGTATTTT.

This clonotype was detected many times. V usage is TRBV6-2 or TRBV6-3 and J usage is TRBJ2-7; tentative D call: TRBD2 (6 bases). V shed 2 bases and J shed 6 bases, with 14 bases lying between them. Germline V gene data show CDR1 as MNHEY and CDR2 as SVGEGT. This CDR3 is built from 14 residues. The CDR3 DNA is TGTGCCAGCAGTTACACCACAGAAGCGGGCGAGCAGTACTTC. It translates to CASSYTTEAGEQYF.

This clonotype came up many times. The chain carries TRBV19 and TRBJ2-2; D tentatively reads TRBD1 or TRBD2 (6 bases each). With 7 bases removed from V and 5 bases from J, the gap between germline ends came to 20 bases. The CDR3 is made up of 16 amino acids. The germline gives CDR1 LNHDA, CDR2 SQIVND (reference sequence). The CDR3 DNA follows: TGTGCCAGTACCGCTGGCGGGGTCCAGGGGACCGGGGAGCTGTTTTTT. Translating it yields CASTAGGVQGTGELFF. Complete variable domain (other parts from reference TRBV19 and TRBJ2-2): DGGITQSPKYLFRKEGQNVTLSCEQNLNHDAMYWYRQDPGQGLRLIYYSQIVNDFQKGDIAEGYSVSREKKESFPLTVTSAQKNPTAFYLCASTAGGVQGTGELFFGEGSRLTVL.

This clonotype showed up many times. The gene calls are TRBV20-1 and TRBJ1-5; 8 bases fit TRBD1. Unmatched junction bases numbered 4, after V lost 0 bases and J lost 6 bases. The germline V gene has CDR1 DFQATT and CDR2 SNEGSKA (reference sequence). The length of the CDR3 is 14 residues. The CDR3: CSARDRTGIQPQHF. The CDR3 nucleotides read TGCAGTGCTAGAGATAGGACAGGGATTCAGCCCCAGCATTTT.

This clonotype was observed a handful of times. The chain's CDR3 is CASSFDGGQIGELFF. CDR3 sequence (DNA): TGCGCCAGCAGCTTTGACGGAGGTCAGATCGGGGAGCTGTTTTTT. The chain is built from TRBV5-1 and TRBJ2-2, with a possible D match to TRBD2 (5 bases). CDR3 length: 15 residues. V was shortened by 2 bases and J by 7 bases, with 15 bases between the two germline ends. The germline CDR1 and CDR2 sequences are SGHRS and YFSETQ.

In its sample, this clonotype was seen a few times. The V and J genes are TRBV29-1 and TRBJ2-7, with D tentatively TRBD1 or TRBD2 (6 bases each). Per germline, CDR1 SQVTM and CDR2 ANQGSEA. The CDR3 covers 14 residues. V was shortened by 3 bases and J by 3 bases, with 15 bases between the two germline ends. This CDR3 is CSVEWAGEDYEQYF. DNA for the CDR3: TGCAGCGTTGAGTGGGCAGGGGAGGACTACGAGCAGTACTTC.

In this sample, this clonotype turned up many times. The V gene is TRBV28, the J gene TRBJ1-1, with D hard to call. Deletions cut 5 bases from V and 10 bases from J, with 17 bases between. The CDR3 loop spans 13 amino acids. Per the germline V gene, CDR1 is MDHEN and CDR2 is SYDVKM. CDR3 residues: CASSTGVGKGAFF. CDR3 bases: TGTGCCAGCAGTACCGGGGTGGGAAAGGGAGCTTTCTTT.

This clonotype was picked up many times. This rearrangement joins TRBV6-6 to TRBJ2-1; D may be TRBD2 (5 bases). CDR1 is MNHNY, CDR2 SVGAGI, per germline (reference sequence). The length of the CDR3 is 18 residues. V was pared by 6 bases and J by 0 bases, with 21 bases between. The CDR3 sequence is CASSPSRGEARSYNEQFF. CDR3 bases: TGTGCCAGCAGCCCTTCCCGGGGAGAGGCGCGCTCCTACAATGAGCAGTTCTTC.

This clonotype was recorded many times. The CDR3 protein is CASSPGGQVVEQYF. The CDR3 nucleotides are TGTGCCAGCAGTCCCGGGGGACAAGTTGTGGAGCAGTACTTC. The chain uses TRBV6-6 and TRBJ2-7; possibly TRBD1 or TRBD2 for D (6 bases each). Germline CDR1 is MNHNY and CDR2 is SVGAGI (reference sequence). The germline V and J ends were trimmed by 5 bases and 7 bases, with 18 bases remaining between them. The CDR3 consists of 14 residues.

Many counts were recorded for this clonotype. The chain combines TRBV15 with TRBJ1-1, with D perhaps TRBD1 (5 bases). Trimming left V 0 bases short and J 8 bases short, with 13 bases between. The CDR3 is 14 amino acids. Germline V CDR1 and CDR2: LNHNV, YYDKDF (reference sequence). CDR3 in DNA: TGTGCCACCAGCAGAGATCTGGTGGGACGGGAAGCTTTCTTT. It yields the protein CATSRDLVGREAFF. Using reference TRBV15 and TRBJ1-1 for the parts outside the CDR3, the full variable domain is DAMVIQNPRYQVTQFGKPVTLSCSQTLNHNVMYWYQQKSSQAPKLLFHYYDKDFNNEADTPDNFQSRRPNTSFCFLDIRSPGLGDTAMYLCATSRDLVGREAFFGQGTRLTVV.

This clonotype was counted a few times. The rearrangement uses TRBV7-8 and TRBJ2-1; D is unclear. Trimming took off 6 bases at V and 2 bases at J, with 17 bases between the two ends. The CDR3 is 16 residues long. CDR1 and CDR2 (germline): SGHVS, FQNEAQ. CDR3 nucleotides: TGTGCCAGCAGGCCGACGGTAGGCCTGGCCTACAATGAGCAGTTCTTC. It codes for CASRPTVGLAYNEQFF. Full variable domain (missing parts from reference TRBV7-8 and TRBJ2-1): GAGVSQSPRYKVAKRGQDVALRCDPISGHVSLFWYQQALGQGPEFLTYFQNEAQLDKSGLPSDRFFAERPEGSVSTLKIQRTQQEDSAVYLCASRPTVGLAYNEQFFGPGTRLTVL.

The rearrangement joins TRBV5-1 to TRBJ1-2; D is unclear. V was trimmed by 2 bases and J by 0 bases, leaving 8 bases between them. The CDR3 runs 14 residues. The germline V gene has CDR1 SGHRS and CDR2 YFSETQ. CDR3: CASSFEVANYGYTF. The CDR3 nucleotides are TGCGCCAGCAGCTTCGAGGTTGCTAACTATGGCTACACCTTC.

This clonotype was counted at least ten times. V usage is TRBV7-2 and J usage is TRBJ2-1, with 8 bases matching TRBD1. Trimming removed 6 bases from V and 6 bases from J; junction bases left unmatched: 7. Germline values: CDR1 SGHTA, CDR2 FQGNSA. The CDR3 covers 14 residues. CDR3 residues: CASRSPGQGNEQFF. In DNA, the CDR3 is TGTGCCAGCAGATCTCCTGGACAGGGCAATGAGCAGTTCTTC. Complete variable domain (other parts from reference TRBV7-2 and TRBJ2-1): GAGVSQSPSNKVTEKGKDVELRCDPISGHTALYWYRQSLGQGLEFLIYFQGNSAPDKSGLPSDRFSAERTGGSVSTLTIQRTQQEDSAVYLCASRSPGQGNEQFFGPGTRLTVL.

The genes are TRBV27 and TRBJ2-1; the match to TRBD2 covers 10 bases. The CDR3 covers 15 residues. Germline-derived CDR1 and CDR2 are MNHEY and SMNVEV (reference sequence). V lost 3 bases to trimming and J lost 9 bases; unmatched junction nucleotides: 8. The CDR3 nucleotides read TGTGCCAGCAGTTTGTTTAGCGGGGGGCTCTCTGAGCAGTTCTTC. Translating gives CASSLFSGGLSEQFF.

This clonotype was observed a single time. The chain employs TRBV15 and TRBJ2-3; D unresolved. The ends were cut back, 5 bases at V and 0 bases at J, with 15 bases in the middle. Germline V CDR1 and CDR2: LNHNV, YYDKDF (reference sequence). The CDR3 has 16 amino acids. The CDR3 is CATSRLRSYSTDTQYF. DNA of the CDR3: TGTGCCACCAGCCGACTCCGCAGTTATAGCACAGATACGCAGTATTTT. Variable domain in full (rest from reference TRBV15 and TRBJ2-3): DAMVIQNPRYQVTQFGKPVTLSCSQTLNHNVMYWYQQKSSQAPKLLFHYYDKDFNNEADTPDNFQSRRPNTSFCFLDIRSPGLGDTAMYLCATSRLRSYSTDTQYFGPGTRLTVL.

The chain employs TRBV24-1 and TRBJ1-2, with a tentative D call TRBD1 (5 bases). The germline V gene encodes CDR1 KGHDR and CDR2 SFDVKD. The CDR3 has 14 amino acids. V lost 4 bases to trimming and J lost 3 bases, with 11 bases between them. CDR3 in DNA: TGTGCCACCAGTGACAGACAGACAGACTATGGCTACACCTTC. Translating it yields CATSDRQTDYGYTF.

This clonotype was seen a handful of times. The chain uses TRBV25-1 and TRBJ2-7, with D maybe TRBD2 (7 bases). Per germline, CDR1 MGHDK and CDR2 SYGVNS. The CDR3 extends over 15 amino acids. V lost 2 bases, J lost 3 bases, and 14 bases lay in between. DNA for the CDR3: TGTGCCAGCAGTGAAAGGGGGGGGACATTCTACGAGCAGTACTTC. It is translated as CASSERGGTFYEQYF.

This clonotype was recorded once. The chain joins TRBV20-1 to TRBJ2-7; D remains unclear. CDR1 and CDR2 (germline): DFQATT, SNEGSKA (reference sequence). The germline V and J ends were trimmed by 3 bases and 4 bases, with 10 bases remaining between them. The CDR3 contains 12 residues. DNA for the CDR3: TGCAGTGCTAGCGGAGACGTATACGAGCAGTACTTC. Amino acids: CSASGDVYEQYF.

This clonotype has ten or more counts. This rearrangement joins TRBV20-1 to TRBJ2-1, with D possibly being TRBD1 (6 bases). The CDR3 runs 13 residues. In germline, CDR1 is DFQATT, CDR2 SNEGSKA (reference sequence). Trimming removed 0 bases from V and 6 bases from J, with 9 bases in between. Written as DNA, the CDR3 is TGCAGTGCTAGAGAGGACAGAGTCAATGAGCAGTTCTTC. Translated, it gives CSAREDRVNEQFF.

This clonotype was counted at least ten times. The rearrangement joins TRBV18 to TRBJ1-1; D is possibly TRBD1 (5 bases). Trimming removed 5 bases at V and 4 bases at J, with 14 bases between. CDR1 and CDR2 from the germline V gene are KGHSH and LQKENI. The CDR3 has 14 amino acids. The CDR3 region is CASSEDGGVTEAFF. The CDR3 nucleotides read TGTGCCAGCTCAGAGGACGGAGGGGTCACTGAAGCTTTCTTT.

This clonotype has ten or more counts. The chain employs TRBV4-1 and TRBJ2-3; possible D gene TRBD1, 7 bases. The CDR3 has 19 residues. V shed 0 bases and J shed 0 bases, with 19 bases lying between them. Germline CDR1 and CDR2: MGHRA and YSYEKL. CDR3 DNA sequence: TGCGCCAGCAGCCAAGATCTCGAGATCAGGGGGGCCAGCACAGATACGCAGTATTTT. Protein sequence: CASSQDLEIRGASTDTQYF.

DNA for the CDR3: TGCGCCAGCAGCTTAGGCATAGGGGGTGTCGCAGATACGCAGTATTTT. Amino acid sequence: CASSLGIGGVADTQYF. The V and J genes are TRBV5-1 and TRBJ2-3; D might be TRBD1 (6 bases). The V and J ends lost 2 bases and 4 bases respectively, with 17 bases between them. The germline gives CDR1 SGHRS, CDR2 YFSETQ. The CDR3 consists of 16 residues.

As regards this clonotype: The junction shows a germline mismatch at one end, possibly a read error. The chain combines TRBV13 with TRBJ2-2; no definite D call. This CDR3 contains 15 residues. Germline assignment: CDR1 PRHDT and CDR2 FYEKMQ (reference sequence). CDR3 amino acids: CTSSLPGLNTGELFF. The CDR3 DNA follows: TGTACCAGCAGCTTACCGGGCTTAAACACCGGGGAGCTGTTTTTT.

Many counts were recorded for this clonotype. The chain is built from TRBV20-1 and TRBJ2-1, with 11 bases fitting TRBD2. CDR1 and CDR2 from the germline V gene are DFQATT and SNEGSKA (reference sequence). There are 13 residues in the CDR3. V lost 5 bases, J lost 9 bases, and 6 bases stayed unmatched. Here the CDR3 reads CSAAPGLAGEQFF. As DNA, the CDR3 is TGCAGTGCTGCCCCCGGACTAGCGGGTGAGCAGTTCTTC.